These T cell receptor beta chains were read from a single sample in a study of control samples from healthy donors and cancer patients. This table comes from immunoSEQ multiplex PCR, and its TCRdb copy is limited to in-frame clones, with some not included. The sample has some 96,000 clones; less than 90% are singletons. Sequenced sample: blood. These receptors were collected from a woman aged 45 to 65 in good health. Each CDR3 is given with its conserved first and last residue. D genes are given only for firm matches. Clone size is stated in some rows and not others, as once, few, many or a class when expanded.

cdr3_nt,cdr3_aa,clone_size,j_call,v_call,d_call,cdr3_length
TGTGCCACCAAACAAGATTATCCGGGGGAGCTGTTTTTT,CATKQDYPGELFF,NA,TRBJ2-2,TRBV6-6,NA,13
TGTGCCTCCCCACGACGGCCCTCAGATACGCAGTATTTT,CASPRRPSDTQYF,NA,TRBJ2-3,TRBV19,NA,13
TGTGCCAGCTCTCATGACATTATCTCCTATAATTCACCCCTCCACTTT,CASSHDIISYNSPLHF,NA,TRBJ1-6,TRBV18,NA,16
TGTGCCAGCAGCTTATCCGAGACAGACTATGGCTACACCTTC,CASSLSETDYGYTF,NA,TRBJ1-2,TRBV7-8,NA,14
TGTGCCAGCGGGCGGGACTTCCAAGGCTACAATGAGCAGTTCTTC,CASGRDFQGYNEQFF,NA,TRBJ2-1,TRBV3-1/TRBV3-2,NA,15
TGTGCCAGCAGCTTAAATCCGCAGGGAGCTAACTATGGCTACACCTTC,CASSLNPQGANYGYTF,NA,TRBJ1-2,TRBV7-3,NA,16
TGTGCCAGCAGTACCGTCTTTGTGGAGAACACTGAAGCTTTCTTT,CASSTVFVENTEAFF,NA,TRBJ1-1,TRBV6-5,NA,15
TGCGCCAGCAGCTTGGATATGGCATTCGGCTACACCTTC,CASSLDMAFGYTF,once,TRBJ1-2,TRBV5-1,NA,13
TGTGCCAGCAGCCCCGGGACAGGTAATTCACCCCTCCACTTT,CASSPGTGNSPLHF,NA,TRBJ1-6,TRBV6-5,TRBD1,14
TGTGCCACCAGCAGAGGACAGGGCTTGAACAATGAGCAGTTCTTC,CATSRGQGLNNEQFF,NA,TRBJ2-1,TRBV15,TRBD1,15
TGTGCCAGCCATCCTCGGGGGCGTGGAGATACGCAGTATTTT,CASHPRGRGDTQYF,NA,TRBJ2-3,TRBV19,NA,14
TGTGCCAGCAGTTTCGGACAGGGGGTCACAGATACGCAGTATTTT,CASSFGQGVTDTQYF,NA,TRBJ2-3,TRBV6-5,TRBD1,15
TGTGCCAGCAGTTACGCCCCAATGAACACTGAAGCTTTCTTT,CASSYAPMNTEAFF,NA,TRBJ1-1,TRBV6-5,NA,14
TGTGCCACCAGTGAAAGCGGGAGAGGGACCGGGGAGCTGTTTTTT,CATSESGRGTGELFF,NA,TRBJ2-2,TRBV24-1,TRBD2,15
TGCGCCAGCAGCTTGGCCCCCAGCGGCAATGAGCAGTTCTTC,CASSLAPSGNEQFF,NA,TRBJ2-1,TRBV5-1,NA,14
TGTGCCAGCAGCCAAGGACAGGGCGGTAGAAAACTGTTTTTT,CASSQGQGGRKLFF,once,TRBJ1-4,TRBV14,TRBD1,14
TGTGCCAGTAGTATTTTGGGAGGCGAGCAGTACTTC,CASSILGGEQYF,NA,TRBJ2-7,TRBV19,NA,12
TGTGCCAGCACCCCGGGGTCAGTAACTAATGAAAAACTGTTTTTT,CASTPGSVTNEKLFF,NA,TRBJ1-4,TRBV2,NA,15
TGTGCCAGCAGCTTGGCGACAGGAGCAACTAATGAAAAACTGTTTTTT,CASSLATGATNEKLFF,once,TRBJ1-4,TRBV5-8,NA,16
TGTGCCAGCAGCGTAGCCCCCAAGAGACAGGGCCCGCGGGACTATGGCTACACCTTC,CASSVAPKRQGPRDYGYTF,NA,TRBJ1-2,TRBV9,TRBD1,19
TGTGCCAGCAGAGATCAGGGGGCAGGGGAGCTGTTTTTT,CASRDQGAGELFF,NA,TRBJ2-2,TRBV25-1,TRBD1,13
TGTGCCAGCAGCCGAGCCACGGGCGGAAACTATGGCTACACCTTC,CASSRATGGNYGYTF,NA,TRBJ1-2,TRBV5-5,NA,15
TGTGCCAGCAGCTCCGCTGGGGGGGGCTACAATGAGCAGTTCTTC,CASSSAGGGYNEQFF,NA,TRBJ2-1,TRBV7-3,TRBD2,15
TGTGCCAGTAGTGCGGACAGCCCGAACACTGAAGCTTTCTTT,CASSADSPNTEAFF,NA,TRBJ1-1,TRBV19,NA,14
TGTGCCAGCAAGGGCGGGAGGGCAATTACAGATACGCAGTATTTT,CASKGGRAITDTQYF,NA,TRBJ2-3,TRBV2,TRBD2,15
TGTGCCAGTAGTGGAAGACAGGGACGAGGGGATACGCAGTATTTT,CASSGRQGRGDTQYF,NA,TRBJ2-3,TRBV19,TRBD1,15
TGTGCCAGCAGCCAAGGAGGCAGCGGGAGAATGGATACGCAGTATTTT,CASSQGGSGRMDTQYF,few,TRBJ2-3,TRBV14,TRBD2,16
TGTGCCAGCAGTACAATTTATGACAGGAATGAAGCTTTCTTT,CASSTIYDRNEAFF,NA,TRBJ1-1,TRBV6-5,NA,14
TGTGCCAGCATCGAGAATTTTTTAGCGGGAGTGGTAGAGACCCAGTACTTC,CASIENFLAGVVETQYF,NA,TRBJ2-5,TRBV2,TRBD2,17
TGCGCCAGCAGCCAAGGCTCCAGAGACAATCAGCCCCAGCATTTT,CASSQGSRDNQPQHF,NA,TRBJ1-5,TRBV4-1,NA,15
TGCGCCAGCAGCCAAGTTGGGGACAGCTTAATACTCCAGAATGAAAAACTGTTTTTT,CASSQVGDSLILQNEKLFF,NA,TRBJ1-4,TRBV4-1,TRBD1,19
TGTGCCAGCAGCCAAGGGTACGGTCCCAATGAGCAGTTCTTC,CASSQGYGPNEQFF,NA,TRBJ2-1,TRBV4-2,NA,14
TGTGCCAGCAGCCCCAATGCGGGAAACCTTAAAGAGACCCAGTACTTC,CASSPNAGNLKETQYF,NA,TRBJ2-5,TRBV7-2,NA,16
TGTGCCAGCAGCTCGATCGATTACCCTGAAGCTTTCTTT,CASSSIDYPEAFF,NA,TRBJ1-1,TRBV7-9,NA,13
TGTGCCACCAGCGCCGGACTAGCGGGTCGACGAGATACGCAGTATTTT,CATSAGLAGRRDTQYF,once,TRBJ2-3,TRBV15,TRBD2,16
TGCGCCAGCAGCTTTTACGATTTGAACACTGAAGCTTTCTTT,CASSFYDLNTEAFF,NA,TRBJ1-1,TRBV5-1,NA,14
TGTGCCAGCAGCTTAACACTAGCGGGTAACAATGAGCAGTTCTTC,CASSLTLAGNNEQFF,once,TRBJ2-1,TRBV7-2,TRBD2,15
TGTGCCAGCTCACCACAGCAGGGGGGCGAATCTTCGAGCAATCAGCCCCAGCATTTT,CASSPQQGGESSSNQPQHF,NA,TRBJ1-5,TRBV18,TRBD1,19
TGTGCCAGCAAGCCCGGAGAACTGAGCTCCTACAATGAGCAGTTCTTC,CASKPGELSSYNEQFF,NA,TRBJ2-1,TRBV7-9,NA,16
TGCGCCAGCAGTCGTACAGGGAGGGTAGGAGAGACCCAGTACTTC,CASSRTGRVGETQYF,once,TRBJ2-5,TRBV4-3,NA,15
TGTGCCAGCAGCACCTACTCCGAAGAGACCCAGTACTTC,CASSTYSEETQYF,NA,TRBJ2-5,TRBV13,NA,13
TGTGCCAGCAGCTATTCCGGGACTAGCGGGAGTACCAATGAGCAGTTCTTC,CASSYSGTSGSTNEQFF,NA,TRBJ2-1,TRBV7-9,TRBD2,17
TGTGCCAGCACGGGGGAAATGTACAATGAGCAGTTCTTC,CASTGEMYNEQFF,few,TRBJ2-1,TRBV2,NA,13
TGTGCCAGCAGGGCGACAGATACGCAGTATTTT,CASRATDTQYF,NA,TRBJ2-3,TRBV11-2,NA,11
TGTGCCAGCAGCACTCGACTAGCGGGAGATCGGTTCTTC,CASSTRLAGDRFF,NA,TRBJ2-1,TRBV7-2,TRBD2,13
TGTGCCAGCAGCTCTCAAACTATAGCGGGAGGACACACAGATACGCAGTATTTT,CASSSQTIAGGHTDTQYF,NA,TRBJ2-3,TRBV5-4,TRBD2,18
TGCGCCAGCAGCCACCCCCTCTCCTTGGGGGCGAATAGAAATCAGCCCCAGCATTTT,CASSHPLSLGANRNQPQHF,NA,TRBJ1-5,TRBV4-1,NA,19
TGTGCCAGCAGTCCCAGGAGCACTGGGGCCAACGTCCTGACTTTC,CASSPRSTGANVLTF,NA,TRBJ2-6,TRBV6-6,NA,15